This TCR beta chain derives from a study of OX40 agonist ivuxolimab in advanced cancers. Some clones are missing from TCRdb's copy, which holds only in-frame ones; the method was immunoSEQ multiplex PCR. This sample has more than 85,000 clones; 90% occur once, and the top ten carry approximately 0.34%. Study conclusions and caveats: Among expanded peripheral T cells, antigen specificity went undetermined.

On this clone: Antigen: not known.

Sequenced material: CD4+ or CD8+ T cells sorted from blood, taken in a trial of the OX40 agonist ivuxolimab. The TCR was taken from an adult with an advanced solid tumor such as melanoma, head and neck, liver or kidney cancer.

The CDR3 sequence: CASSQDTARNTIYF. The CDR3 nucleotides are TGCGCCAGCAGCCAAGATACGGCGAGAAACACCATATATTTT. The chain uses TRBV4-3 and TRBJ1-3, with D uncertain. Germline V gene sequence: CDR1 LGHNA, CDR2 YSLEER. V was cut by 0 bases and J by 5 bases, with 8 bases left in between. The CDR3 is 14 residues long.